This T cell receptor (beta chain) was identified during a study of T cell responses to AZD1222 COVID-19 vaccine. General study points: Nearly half of unique spike-specific TCRs reportedly avoided B.1.351 and B.1.1.7 mutated regions. Vaccine-associated CD4 TCRs spanned spike, dominant at 160-218 and 743-854. Clonal diversity was possibly underestimated, and white British individuals and females predominated among donors.

On this clone itself: The antigen remains undetermined.

Produced via immunoSEQ multiplex PCR; TCRdb's table is partial and in-frame only. This table has about 150,000 clones, more than 80% appearing once. This TCR derives from an adult who received the MenACWY meningococcal vaccine as a control. Source: peripheral blood, taken 28 days after the second dose of the MenACWY control vaccine.

CDR3 coding DNA: TGTGCCAGCAGCTCTCCTCAAGCGGGGGATACGTTAAATGAGCAGTTCTTC. Translation gives CASSSPQAGDTLNEQFF. The genes are TRBV28 and TRBJ2-1, with 8 bases fitting TRBD2. The CDR3 sequence is 17 residues long. The V segment lost 6 bases and the J segment 7 bases; nucleotides outside the gene matches: 17. The germline CDR1 and CDR2 sequences are MDHEN and SYDVKM.